The rows below give T cell receptor beta chains drawn from one sample of a study of CD8 T cells in Susac syndrome. TCRdb re-analysed the immunoSEQ multiplex PCR reads in MiXCR, keeping a single row per CDR3 protein. The sample holds 140,000 or so distinct CDR3 sequences, approximately 95% seen once. Sequencing input: CD4+ T cells from PBMCs. These receptors originate from a human donor with multiple sclerosis. CDR3s include the opening cysteine and the closing phenylalanine or tryptophan. Fields, in order: clone size, V gene, CDR3 length, J gene, D gene, CDR3 DNA, CDR3 protein. A D gene is named only where the DNA matches it firmly. Rows give clone size only sometimes, using once, few, many, or a class for an expanded clone.

>.|TRBV24-1|14|TRBJ1-4|.
TGTGCCACCAGCGGGCCTGCCCCTAATGAAAAACTGTTTTTT
CATSGPAPNEKLFF
>.|TRBV27|14|TRBJ2-7|.
TGTGCCAGCAGTTTAGAGGGGGTGAGCTACGAGCAGTACTTC
CASSLEGVSYEQYF
>.|TRBV7-5|12|TRBJ1-2|.
.
CISVSEAPWYTF
>.|TRBV28|14|TRBJ2-7|.
TGTGCCAGCACCCCGGCCGGGAACTCCTACGAGCAGTACTTC
CASTPAGNSYEQYF
>.|TRBV14|17|TRBJ2-1|TRBD2
TGTGCCAGCAGCCAAGGTCTGGGGACTACGAAAAACAATGAGCAGTTCTTC
CASSQGLGTTKNNEQFF
>.|TRBV28|15|TRBJ1-6|TRBD1
TGTGCCAGCAGTTTGTTCCAGGGGGCACGATCACCCCTCCACTTT
CASSLFQGARSPLHF
>.|TRBV20-1|13|TRBJ1-2|.
TGCAGTGCTAGCCAGGGGACTAACTATGGCTACACCTTC
CSASQGTNYGYTF
>.|TRBV19|16|TRBJ1-2|TRBD1
TGTGCCAGTAGTATCCGGACAGGGCCGAATCCTTATGGCTACACCTTC
CASSIRTGPNPYGYTF
>.|TRBV19|15|TRBJ1-5|.
TGTGCCAGTAGTATAGAGGCAGGGACTAGTCAGCCCCAGCATTTT
CASSIEAGTSQPQHF
>.|TRBV7-2|14|TRBJ1-1|.
TGTGCCAGCAGCTCGAACCAATTGAACACTGAAGCTTTCTTT
CASSSNQLNTEAFF
>.|TRBV12-3/TRBV12-4|14|TRBJ1-4|.
TGTGCCAGCAGTTTCACAGGTCTTAATGAAAAACTGTTTTTT
CASSFTGLNEKLFF
>.|TRBV30|15|TRBJ1-3|.
TGTGCCTGGAGTAATGACGGTAACTCTGGAAACACCATATATTTT
CAWSNDGNSGNTIYF
>.|TRBV20-1|15|TRBJ2-3|.
TGCAGTGCTGAAGAAGGACTAGGGGGCAGAGATACGCAGTATTTT
CSAEEGLGGRDTQYF
>.|TRBV7-2|14|TRBJ1-4|.
TGTGCCAGCAGCCGAACGGCCAGAAATGAAAAACTGTTTTTT
CASSRTARNEKLFF
>.|TRBV2|14|TRBJ1-4|TRBD1
TGTGCCACCGAATCGACAGGGGGCGACGGGAAACTGTTTTTT
CATESTGGDGKLFF
>.|TRBV3-1|14|TRBJ1-6|.
TGTGCCAGCAGCCCGCAGGGGAACAATTCACCCCTCCACTTT
CASSPQGNNSPLHF
>.|TRBV29-1|15|TRBJ1-2|.
TGCAGCGTTGAAGGTGGTCGTCAGGGGAACTATGGCTACACCTTC
CSVEGGRQGNYGYTF
>.|TRBV7-3|15|TRBJ2-1|.
TGTGCCAGCAGCGAGGGGACTGGCCTATGGAATGAGCAGTTCTTC
CASSEGTGLWNEQFF
>.|TRBV20-1|15|TRBJ1-6|.
TGCAGTGCCAGAACAACGAGCTCCTATAATTCACCCCTCCACTTT
CSARTTSSYNSPLHF
>.|TRBV15|14|TRBJ1-1|.
TGTGCCACCAGCAGAGATCAACGGGGGGGGATGGCTTTCTTT
CATSRDQRGGMAFF
>few|TRBV12-3/TRBV12-4|14|TRBJ1-5|.
TGTGCCAGCAGTTTGTCGGGGGGAACTCAGCCCCAGCATTTT
CASSLSGGTQPQHF
>.|TRBV28|14|TRBJ2-7|.
TGTGCCAGCAGTACGGGAGACAGCTCCTACGAGCAGTGCTTC
CASSTGDSSYEQCF
>.|TRBV24-1|12|TRBJ1-2|.
TGTGCCCTAAGTACAGGTAACTATGGCTACACCTTC
CALSTGNYGYTF
>once|TRBV20-1|15|TRBJ1-1|TRBD1
TGCAGTGCTAGAGAGCAGTTCGGACAGGGGGCGTCGGCTTTCTTT
CSAREQFGQGASAFF
>.|TRBV12-5|15|TRBJ1-2|.
TGTGCTAGTGGTTTGGGTTTCCGACGAGGTTATGGCTACACCTTC
CASGLGFRRGYGYTF
>.|TRBV20-1|13|TRBJ1-5|TRBD1
TGCAGTGCATCAACAGGGGCGCATCAGCCCCAGCATTTT
CSASTGAHQPQHF
>.|TRBV5-4|14|TRBJ2-5|.
TGTGCCAGCCATAACAAGGGGTACCAAGAGACCCAGTACTTC
CASHNKGYQETQYF
>once|TRBV7-9|12|TRBJ1-1|.
TGTGCCAGCAGCTTAGATTTTACTGAAGCTTTCTTT
CASSLDFTEAFF
>.|TRBV29-1|15|TRBJ2-7|.
TGCAGCGTTGCAACCCCAGGGGGGAGCTCCTACGAGCAGTACTTC
CSVATPGGSSYEQYF
>.|TRBV21-1|13|TRBJ1-5|.
TGTGCCAGCAGCAAGATTAGGAGGCAGCCCCAGCATTTT
CASSKIRRQPQHF
>.|TRBV20-1|14|TRBJ2-1|TRBD2
TGCAGTGCCGAACTAGCGGGAGGAAGTAATGAGCAGTTCTTC
CSAELAGGSNEQFF
>.|TRBV3-1|16|TRBJ2-1|.
TGTGCCAGCAGCCAAGATTCCCGGATGCGTCTCAATGAGCAGTTCTTC
CASSQDSRMRLNEQFF
>few|TRBV12-3/TRBV12-4|13|TRBJ1-1|.
TGTGCCAGCAGTTTGCAGTTGAACACTGAAGCTTTCTTT
CASSLQLNTEAFF
>.|TRBV28|11|TRBJ2-7|.
TGTGCCAGCACGCGGGCTTACGAGCAGTACTTC
CASTRAYEQYF
>.|TRBV20-1|12|TRBJ1-1|.
TGCAGTGCGTCGGGGGAAGGGCCTGAAGCTTTCTTT
CSASGEGPEAFF
>.|TRBV20-1|13|TRBJ2-2|.
TGCAGTGCCCCTCGGGCGGGCACCGGGGAGCTGTTTTTT
CSAPRAGTGELFF
>.|TRBV5-6|17|TRBJ2-3|TRBD1
TGTGCCAGCAGCTTGTTACAGGGGCTTACTAGCACAGATACGCAGTATTTT
CASSLLQGLTSTDTQYF
>.|TRBV9|14|TRBJ2-7|.
TGTGCCAGCAGCGTAGGAGCTTCGGGGTACGAGCAGTACTTC
CASSVGASGYEQYF
>.|TRBV3-1|13|TRBJ2-1|.
TGTGCCAGCAGCCAAGCTATGGGGGATGAGCAGTTCTTC
CASSQAMGDEQFF
>.|TRBV3-1|12|TRBJ2-1|TRBD1
TGTGCCAGCAGCGGGACAGTGGGTGAGCAGTTCTTC
CASSGTVGEQFF
>.|TRBV6-2/TRBV6-3|13|TRBJ2-5|.
TGTGCCAGCAGGCGATACGGGAGTGAGACCCAGTACTTC
CASRRYGSETQYF
>.|TRBV20-1|12|TRBJ2-7|.
TGCAGTGCGGAAGAACGGGCCTACGAGCAGTACTTC
CSAEERAYEQYF
>.|TRBV7-3|14|TRBJ1-2|TRBD1
TGTGCCAGCAGCTCGCTCGGGACAGGGATCGGCTACACCTTC
CASSSLGTGIGYTF
>.|TRBV27|17|TRBJ2-5|.
TGTGCCAGCAGTTTAAACTTCAGGGGCAAAATCCAAGAGACCCAGTACTTC
CASSLNFRGKIQETQYF
>.|TRBV5-6|16|TRBJ2-1|.
TGTGCCAGCAGAACCACAGGGTTTTTGACCTACAATGAGCAGTTCTTC
CASRTTGFLTYNEQFF
>.|TRBV7-9|17|TRBJ1-2|TRBD1
TGTGCCAGCAGCTTAGGTGGACAGGGTAAAGCTAACTATGGCTACACCTTC
CASSLGGQGKANYGYTF
>.|TRBV3-1|17|TRBJ2-2|TRBD2
TGTGCCAGCAGCCTGAGGACTAGCGGGGGGAACACCGGAGAGCTGTTTTTT
CASSLRTSGGNTGELFF
>.|TRBV7-2|15|TRBJ2-1|TRBD2
TGTGCCAGCAGCCACCGGACTAGCGACAAAAATGAGCAGTTCTTC
CASSHRTSDKNEQFF
>.|TRBV20-1|16|TRBJ1-6|TRBD1
TGCAGTGCTAGTGACGAGGGGGCATCCTATAATTCACCCCTCCACTTT
CSASDEGASYNSPLHF
>.|TRBV18|14|TRBJ2-5|TRBD1
TGTGCCAGCTCACCCCAGACAGGGGAAGAGACCCAGTACTTC
CASSPQTGEETQYF
>.|TRBV15|13|TRBJ1-5|.
TGTGCCACCAGCAAAGAAGGGGTTCAGCCCCAGCATTTT
CATSKEGVQPQHF
>.|TRBV14|14|TRBJ2-1|TRBD2
TGTGCCAGCAGCCAAGTGACTAGCATCGGTGAGCAGTTCTTC
CASSQVTSIGEQFF
>.|TRBV18|17|TRBJ2-7|.
TGTGCCAGCTCACCACGCCTTGGAATGATAGCGACCTACGAGCAGTACTTC
CASSPRLGMIATYEQYF
>.|TRBV29-1|14|TRBJ1-1|TRBD1
TGCAGCGTGGCGTCCCGGGACAGGAACACTGAAGCTTTCTTT
CSVASRDRNTEAFF